The rows below give T cell receptor beta chains drawn from one sample of a study of CD8+ T cells in alopecia areata. TCRdb keeps only in-frame clones here, not all; method: immunoSEQ multiplex PCR. The data contain more than 110,000 clones, 50% to 65% of them seen just once; the ten biggest clones take up 15% to 20%. Sequencing used CD8+ T cells sorted from blood, obtained at week 4, from a patient treated with tofacitinib. The receptors shown here come from a human donor with alopecia areata. The CDR3 runs from the conserved cysteine through the conserved F or W. A D gene is named only where the DNA matches it firmly. Size is omitted from some rows. Given values are once, few, many or a class for expanded clones.

J	D	size	V	CDR3	DNA
TRBJ2-7	TRBD1	-	TRBV5-1	CASSEDRGLRGEQYF	TGCGCCAGCAGCGAAGACAGGGGGCTGAGAGGCGAGCAGTACTTC
TRBJ1-2	-	-	TRBV29-1	CSVEGGGNGYTF	TGCAGCGTGGAAGGGGGAGGTAATGGCTACACCTTC
TRBJ1-4	-	-	TRBV4-3	CASSQDPGNQGEKLFF	TGCGCCAGCAGCCAAGATCCCGGGAATCAAGGCGAAAAACTGTTTTTT
TRBJ1-6	-	few	TRBV14	CAGGKGGSNSPLHF	TGTGCCGGGGGTAAGGGAGGGTCCAATTCACCCCTCCACTTT
TRBJ1-1	-	-	TRBV5-6	CASKAGGRAFF	TGTGCCAGCAAGGCGGGGGGGCGAGCTTTCTTT
TRBJ2-7	TRBD1	few	TRBV9	CASSLSGTGLYEQYF	TGTGCCAGCAGCCTCAGCGGGACAGGGCTCTACGAGCAGTACTTC
TRBJ1-6	-	-	TRBV7-9	CASSLEQYNSPLHF	TGTGCCAGCAGCTTAGAACAGTATAATTCACCCCTCCACTTT
TRBJ1-2	-	few	TRBV6-5	CASSYSHRSNYGYTF	TGTGCCAGCAGTTACTCGCACAGATCTAACTATGGCTACACCTTC
TRBJ2-7	-	few	TRBV14	CASSQDSTEIYEQYF	TGTGCCAGCAGCCAAGACTCGACCGAAATCTACGAGCAGTACTTC
TRBJ1-2	-	-	TRBV29-1	CSVDTGTTRGYTF	TGCAGCGTTGATACGGGGACGACGCGAGGCTACACCTTC
TRBJ1-1	-	-	TRBV13	CASSSSEDLEAFF	TGTGCCAGCAGCTCAAGTGAGGACTTAGAAGCTTTCTTT
TRBJ1-1	-	-	TRBV5-6	CASSLDNTEAFF	TGTGCCAGCAGCTTGGACAACACTGAAGCTTTCTTT
TRBJ1-4	TRBD1	-	TRBV27	CASRARQGRGEKLFF	TGTGCCAGCAGAGCAAGACAGGGGAGGGGTGAAAAACTGTTTTTT
TRBJ2-1	TRBD2	few	TRBV6-5	CASSGGAYNEQFF	TGTGCCAGCAGCGGGGGGGCCTACAATGAGCAGTTCTTC
TRBJ1-6	TRBD1	few	TRBV6-5	CASSTRDSGNSPLHF	TGTGCCAGCAGTACCCGGGACAGCGGAAATTCACCCCTCCACTTT
TRBJ2-2	-	-	TRBV11-2	CASSLDHAGGELFF	TGTGCCAGCAGCTTAGATCATGCCGGCGGGGAGCTGTTTTTT
TRBJ1-1	-	-	TRBV29-1	CSVAQRPTEAFF	TGCAGCGTTGCCCAACGACCGACTGAAGCTTTCTTT
TRBJ1-1	-	-	TRBV29-1	CSVEPGMNTEAFF	TGCAGCGTTGAACCGGGGATGAACACTGAAGCTTTCTTT
TRBJ2-5	-	few	TRBV7-9	CASSPHGETQYF	TGTGCCAGCAGCCCCCATGGAGAGACCCAGTACTTC
TRBJ2-3	TRBD2	-	TRBV5-6	CASSPLGGGGGQYF	TGTGCCAGCAGCCCCCTTGGCGGGGGAGGAGGGCAGTATTTT
TRBJ2-5	TRBD1	-	TRBV6-5	CASSSDRVGETQYF	TGTGCCAGCAGTTCCGACAGGGTTGGAGAGACCCAGTACTTC
TRBJ1-2	-	few	TRBV2	CASSEPSTGLLANYGYTF	TGTGCCAGCAGTGAACCCTCGACAGGCTTATTAGCTAACTATGGCTACACCTTC
TRBJ2-2	-	-	TRBV15	CATSSPGGSPGELFF	TGTGCCACCAGCAGTCCGGGGGGCTCCCCCGGGGAGCTGTTTTTT
TRBJ2-5	-	-	TRBV5-6	CASSLNSRLETQYF	TGTGCCAGCAGCTTGAATTCGAGGCTGGAGACCCAGTACTTC
TRBJ1-1	TRBD1	-	TRBV18	CASSRGQGEAFF	TGTGCCAGCTCACGGGGACAGGGTGAAGCTTTCTTT
TRBJ1-5	TRBD1	-	TRBV9	CASSVAGTAYQPQHF	TGTGCCAGCAGCGTAGCAGGGACAGCCTATCAGCCCCAGCATTTT
TRBJ2-7	-	few	TRBV10-3	CAISDVQYEQYF	TGTGCCATCAGTGATGTACAGTACGAGCAGTACTTC
TRBJ1-2	-	-	TRBV13	CASSSRGANYGYTF	TGTGCCAGCAGCTCCCGAGGTGCTAACTATGGCTACACCTTC
TRBJ2-5	TRBD1	-	TRBV27	CASSLSWPGGEETQYF	TGTGCCAGCAGTTTATCGTGGCCAGGGGGCGAAGAGACCCAGTACTTC
TRBJ1-1	TRBD1	once	TRBV6-4	CASSELDRAIEAFF	TGTGCCAGCAGTGAGTTAGACAGGGCAATTGAAGCTTTCTTT
TRBJ2-7	-	-	TRBV6-1	CASSDPLGGPTYEQYF	TGTGCCAGCAGTGACCCCTTGGGGGGTCCTACCTACGAGCAGTACTTC
TRBJ2-2	-	-	TRBV29-1	CSVEDIRGAGELFF	TGCAGCGTTGAAGACATTAGGGGGGCCGGGGAGCTGTTTTTT
TRBJ2-6	TRBD1	-	TRBV7-9	CASSDRAGANVLTF	TGTGCCAGCAGCGACAGGGCCGGGGCCAACGTCCTGACTTTC
TRBJ2-7	-	few	TRBV2	CASRKRLAYEQYF	TGTGCCAGCCGGAAGAGGCTAGCCTACGAGCAGTACTTC
TRBJ1-6	-	-	TRBV5-6	CASSAQSGGYSSPLHF	TGTGCCAGCAGCGCCCAATCGGGGGGATACAGTTCACCCCTCCACTTT
TRBJ2-7	-	-	TRBV13	CASSFDRFSYEQYF	TGTGCCAGCAGCTTCGATAGGTTCTCCTACGAGCAGTACTTC
TRBJ2-7	-	-	TRBV27	CASRTNRAYEQYF	TGTGCCAGCAGGACGAACAGGGCGTACGAGCAGTACTTC
TRBJ2-2	-	few	TRBV29-1	CSVGPLDTGELFF	TGCAGCGTTGGTCCGCTGGACACCGGGGAGCTGTTTTTT
TRBJ2-1	-	-	TRBV29-1	CSVCPVGDEQFF	TGCAGCGTTTGTCCGGTCGGGGATGAGCAGTTCTTC
TRBJ1-2	-	few	TRBV25-1	CASSERQANYGYTF	TGTGCCAGCAGTGAGCGACAGGCTAACTATGGCTACACCTTC
TRBJ2-1	TRBD2	-	TRBV27	CASNPGTSGGNEQFF	TGTGCCAGCAACCCCGGGACTAGCGGGGGGAATGAGCAGTTCTTC
TRBJ1-1	-	-	TRBV2	CARVPGPWNTEAFF	TGTGCCAGGGTACCGGGACCATGGAACACTGAAGCTTTCTTT
TRBJ1-2	-	-	TRBV11-2	CASSPLGEVGGYTF	TGTGCCAGCAGCCCCCTCGGGGAGGTCGGTGGCTACACCTTC
TRBJ1-2	-	once	TRBV30	CAWSVIDSFYGYTF	TGTGCCTGGAGTGTAATAGACAGCTTCTATGGCTACACCTTC
TRBJ2-7	-	-	TRBV29-1	CSVETRDSYEQYF	TGCAGCGTTGAGACCAGGGATTCCTACGAGCAGTACTTC